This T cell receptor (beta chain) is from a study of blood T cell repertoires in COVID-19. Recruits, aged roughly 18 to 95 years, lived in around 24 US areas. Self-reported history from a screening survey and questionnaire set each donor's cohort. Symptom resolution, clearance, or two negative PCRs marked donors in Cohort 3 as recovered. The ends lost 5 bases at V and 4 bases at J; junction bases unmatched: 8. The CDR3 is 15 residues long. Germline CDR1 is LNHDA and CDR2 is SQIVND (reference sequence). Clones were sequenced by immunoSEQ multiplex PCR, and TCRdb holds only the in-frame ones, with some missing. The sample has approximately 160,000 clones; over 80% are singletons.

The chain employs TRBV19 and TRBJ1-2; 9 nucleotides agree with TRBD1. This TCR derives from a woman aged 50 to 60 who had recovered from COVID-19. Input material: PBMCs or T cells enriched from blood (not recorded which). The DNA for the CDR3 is TGTGCCAGTAGTCCCCGGACAGGGGAAGGCTATGGCTACACCTTC. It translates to CASSPRTGEGYGYTF.